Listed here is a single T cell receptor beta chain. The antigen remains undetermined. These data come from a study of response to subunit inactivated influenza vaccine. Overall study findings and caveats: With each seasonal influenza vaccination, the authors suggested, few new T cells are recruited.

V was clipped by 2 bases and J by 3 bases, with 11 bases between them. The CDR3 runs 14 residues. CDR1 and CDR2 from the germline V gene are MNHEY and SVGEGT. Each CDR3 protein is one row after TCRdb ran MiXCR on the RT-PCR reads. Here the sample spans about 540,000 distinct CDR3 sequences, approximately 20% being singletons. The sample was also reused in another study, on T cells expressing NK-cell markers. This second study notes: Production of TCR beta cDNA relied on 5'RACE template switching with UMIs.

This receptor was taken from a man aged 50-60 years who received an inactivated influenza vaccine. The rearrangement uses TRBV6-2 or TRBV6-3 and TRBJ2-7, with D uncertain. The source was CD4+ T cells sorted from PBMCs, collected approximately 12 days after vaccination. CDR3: CASSYGQALYEQYF. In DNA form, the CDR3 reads TGTGCCAGCAGTTACGGGCAGGCCCTCTACGAGCAGTACTTC.